This TCR beta chain was observed in a study of immune reconstitution after stem cell transplant in scleroderma (TCRdb year 2017). About this clonotype: It has no known antigen specificity. Qualities for individual bases were not recorded, and no much larger clone is one base off.

Receptor amplification or capture employed RT-PCR. Sequencing instrument: Illumina MiSeq. The public reads were quality trimmed at Q25 with fastp and then assembled into clones with MiXCR by TCRdb, keeping productive beta chains. Rows matching on CDR3 protein sequence are summarized as one entry with the most common DNA and genes. For this sample the table gives approximately 3,000 distinct CDR3 sequences, of which more than 7% were detected only once. 9% to 10% of the sample is held by the ten biggest clonotypes. Spanning cysteine to phenylalanine, the CDR3 consists of 13 amino acids. The retained sequence is limited to the CDR3, 39 bases, with the frame set at the first base. The germline V gene gives CDR1 as SGHTA and CDR2 as FQGNSA. Germline trimming amounts to 9 bases on V and 2 bases on J, with 5 as the count of junction bases outside the gene matches.

This receptor was identified in a female donor with systemic sclerosis. This sample was taken before or after autologous hematopoietic stem cell transplantation (not recorded which). In this chain, TRBV7-2 is recombined with TRBJ1-1, with TRBD1 identical over 8 junction bases. The CDR3 reads CASSRGPNTEAFF. The DNA is TGTGCCAGTAGCAGGGGGCCTAACACTGAAGCTTTCTTT.